This T cell receptor (beta chain) appears in the sequencing data of a study of control samples from healthy donors and cancer patients. Sequencing was performed with immunoSEQ multiplex PCR; in TCRdb, only in-frame clones are kept and a portion is missing. Of approximately 84,000 clones listed, 91% were seen once; the top ten hold 15% to 17%. Sequenced: blood. This receptor was obtained from a man aged 25 to 40 in good health.

Written as DNA, the CDR3 is TGTGCCACCAGCAGAGTAGGACAGGGCCCTGCTGAAGCTTTCTTT. This gives the protein CATSRVGQGPAEAFF. This chain links TRBV15 with TRBJ1-1, with 8 bases matching TRBD1. CDR3 length equals 15 residues. The V gene end was trimmed by 1 base and the J gene end by 6 bases; junction bases not matched to a gene: 7. Germline assignment: CDR1 LNHNV and CDR2 YYDKDF (reference sequence). The full variable domain, its missing parts supplied by reference TRBV15 and TRBJ1-1, is DAMVIQNPRYQVTQFGKPVTLSCSQTLNHNVMYWYQQKSSQAPKLLFHYYDKDFNNEADTPDNFQSRRPNTSFCFLDIRSPGLGDTAMYLCATSRVGQGPAEAFFGQGTRLTVV.